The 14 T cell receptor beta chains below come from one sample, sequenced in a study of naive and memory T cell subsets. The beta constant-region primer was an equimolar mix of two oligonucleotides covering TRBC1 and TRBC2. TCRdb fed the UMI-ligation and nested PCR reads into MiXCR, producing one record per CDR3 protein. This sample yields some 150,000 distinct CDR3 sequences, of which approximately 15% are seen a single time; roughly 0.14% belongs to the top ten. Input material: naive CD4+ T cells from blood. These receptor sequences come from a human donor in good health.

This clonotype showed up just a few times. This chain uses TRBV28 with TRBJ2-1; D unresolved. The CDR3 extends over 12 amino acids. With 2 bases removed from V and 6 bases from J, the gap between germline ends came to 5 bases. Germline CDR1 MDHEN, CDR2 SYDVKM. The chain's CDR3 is CASSLLSNEQFF. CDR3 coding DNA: TGTGCCAGCAGTTTACTTTCCAATGAGCAGTTCTTC. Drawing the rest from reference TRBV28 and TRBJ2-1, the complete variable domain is DVKVTQSSRYLVKRTGEKVFLECVQDMDHENMFWYRQDPGLGLRLIYFSYDVKMKEKGDIPEGYSVSREKKERFSLILESASTNQTSMYLCASSLLSNEQFFGPGTRLTVL.

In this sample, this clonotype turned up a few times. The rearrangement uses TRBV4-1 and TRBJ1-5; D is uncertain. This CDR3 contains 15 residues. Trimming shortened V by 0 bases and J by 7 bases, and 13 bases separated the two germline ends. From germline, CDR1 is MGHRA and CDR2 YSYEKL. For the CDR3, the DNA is TGCGCCAGCAGCCAAGATCGTAGGGCAAGCCAGCCCCAGCATTTT. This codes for CASSQDRRASQPQHF.

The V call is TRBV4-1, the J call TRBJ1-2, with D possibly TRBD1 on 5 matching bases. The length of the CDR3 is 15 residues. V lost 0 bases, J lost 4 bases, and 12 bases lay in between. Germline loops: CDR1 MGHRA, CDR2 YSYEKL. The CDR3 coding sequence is TGCGCCAGCAGCCAAGAAGGGACGGGGATCTATGGCTACACCTTC. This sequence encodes CASSQEGTGIYGYTF.

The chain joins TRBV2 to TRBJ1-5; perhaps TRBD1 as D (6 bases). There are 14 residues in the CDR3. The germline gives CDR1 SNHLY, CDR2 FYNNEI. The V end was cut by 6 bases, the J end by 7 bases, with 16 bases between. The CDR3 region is CASSETGRSQPQHF. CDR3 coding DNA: TGTGCCAGCAGCGAGACAGGCCGATCACAGCCCCAGCATTTT. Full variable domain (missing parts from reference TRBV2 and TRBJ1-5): EPEVTQTPSHQVTQMGQEVILRCVPISNHLYFYWYRQILGQKVEFLVSFYNNEISEKSEIFDDQFSVERPDGSNFTLKIRSTKLEDSAMYFCASSETGRSQPQHFGDGTRLSIL.

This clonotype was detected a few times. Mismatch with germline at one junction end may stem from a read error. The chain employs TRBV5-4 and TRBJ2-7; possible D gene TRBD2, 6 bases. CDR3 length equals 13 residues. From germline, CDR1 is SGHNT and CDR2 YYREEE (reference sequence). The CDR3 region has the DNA TGTGCCAGCAGCTTGGATCCCGCCGGGACTGAGGGGTTC. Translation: CASSLDPAGTEGF.

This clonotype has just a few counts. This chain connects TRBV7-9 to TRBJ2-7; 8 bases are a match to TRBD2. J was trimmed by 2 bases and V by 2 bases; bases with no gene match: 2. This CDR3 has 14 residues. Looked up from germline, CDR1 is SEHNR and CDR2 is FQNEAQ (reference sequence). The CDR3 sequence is CASSLIAGTYEQYF. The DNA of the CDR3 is TGTGCCAGCAGCTTAATAGCGGGGACCTACGAGCAGTACTTC. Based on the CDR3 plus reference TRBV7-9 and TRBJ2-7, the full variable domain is DTGVSQNPRHKITKRGQNVTFRCDPISEHNRLYWYRQTLGQGPEFLTYFQNEAQLEKSRLLSDRFSAERPKGSFSTLEIQRTEQGDSAMYLCASSLIAGTYEQYFGPGTRLTVT.

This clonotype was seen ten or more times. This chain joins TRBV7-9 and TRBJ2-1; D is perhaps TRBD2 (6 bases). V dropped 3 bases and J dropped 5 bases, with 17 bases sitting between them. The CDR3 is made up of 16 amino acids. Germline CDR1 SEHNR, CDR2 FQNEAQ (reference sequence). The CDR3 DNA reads TGTGCCAGCAGCTTTCGGGAGTCGCCCCGAAACAATGAGCAGTTCTTC. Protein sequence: CASSFRESPRNNEQFF.

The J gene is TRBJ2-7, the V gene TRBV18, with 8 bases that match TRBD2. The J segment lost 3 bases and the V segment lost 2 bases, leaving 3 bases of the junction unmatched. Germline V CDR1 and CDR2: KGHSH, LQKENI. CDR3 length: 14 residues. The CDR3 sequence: CASSPGSGSYEQYF. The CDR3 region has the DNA TGTGCCAGCTCACCAGGCAGCGGGAGCTACGAGCAGTACTTC. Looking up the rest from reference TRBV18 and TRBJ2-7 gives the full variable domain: NAGVMQNPRHLVRRRGQEARLRCSPMKGHSHVYWYRQLPEEGLKFMVYLQKENIIDESGMPKERFSAEFPKEGPSILRIQQVVRGDSAAYFCASSPGSGSYEQYFGPGTRLTVT.

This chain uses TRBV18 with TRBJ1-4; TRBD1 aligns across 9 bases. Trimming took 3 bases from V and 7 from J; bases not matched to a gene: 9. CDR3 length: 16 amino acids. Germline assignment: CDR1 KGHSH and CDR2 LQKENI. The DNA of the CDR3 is TGTGCCAGCTCACCCTCCGGGGACAGGGATGTTGAAAAACTGTTTTTT. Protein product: CASSPSGDRDVEKLFF.

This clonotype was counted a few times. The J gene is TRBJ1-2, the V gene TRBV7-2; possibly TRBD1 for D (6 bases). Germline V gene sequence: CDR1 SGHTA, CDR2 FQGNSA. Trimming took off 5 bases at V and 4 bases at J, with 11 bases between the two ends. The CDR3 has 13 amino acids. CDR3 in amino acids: CASSDGQRYGYTF. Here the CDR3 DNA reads TGTGCCAGCAGCGACGGACAGCGCTATGGCTACACCTTC.

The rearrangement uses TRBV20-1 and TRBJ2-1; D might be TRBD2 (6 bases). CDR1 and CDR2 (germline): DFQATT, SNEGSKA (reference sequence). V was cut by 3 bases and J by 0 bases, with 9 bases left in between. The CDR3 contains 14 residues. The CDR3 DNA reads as TGCAGTGCTAGCGGGGGTCGCTCCTACAATGAGCAGTTCTTC. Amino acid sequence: CSASGGRSYNEQFF.

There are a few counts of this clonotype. The CDR3 is CASSDRARESVNEQFF. In nucleotides, the CDR3 is TGTGCCAGCAGCGATCGTGCGCGGGAGAGTGTCAATGAGCAGTTCTTC. This chain joins TRBV7-9 and TRBJ2-1; 7 bases map to TRBD2. The CDR3 is made up of 16 amino acids. CDR1 SEHNR and CDR2 FQNEAQ come from the germline V gene (reference sequence). Trimming took 5 bases from V and 6 from J; bases not matched to a gene: 13.

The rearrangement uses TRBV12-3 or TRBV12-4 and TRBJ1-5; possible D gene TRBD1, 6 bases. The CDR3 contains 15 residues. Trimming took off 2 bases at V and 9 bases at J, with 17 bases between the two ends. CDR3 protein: CASSLFGGQSGPQHF. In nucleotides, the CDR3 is TGTGCCAGCAGTTTATTCGGGGGCCAGTCAGGGCCCCAGCATTTT.

The CDR3 reads CASSRTGVADTQYF. DNA of the CDR3: TGTGCCAGTTCTCGGACAGGGGTAGCAGATACGCAGTATTTT. This rearrangement joins TRBV19 to TRBJ2-3; 9 bases line up with TRBD1. The CDR3 sequence is 14 residues long. Germline V gene data show CDR1 as LNHDA and CDR2 as SQIVND (reference sequence). V was clipped by 8 bases and J by 4 bases; unmatched bases: 7.